This entry concerns a single TCR beta chain. One junction end disagrees with the germline gene, perhaps due to a read error. The data stem from a study of blood T cells in healthy people across ages. Researchers report isolating at least 6 million PBMCs per sample. Next came a second PCR, run for roughly 6 to 11 cycles, which used a sample-barcoded 5' primer along with a J-beta primer mix. TCRdb processed the 5' RACE reads anew with MiXCR; each CDR3 protein has one entry. The sample shows approximately 780,000 distinct CDR3 sequences, roughly 26% of them seen only once. The CDR3 runs 14 residues. CDR1 is SGHRS, CDR2 YFSETQ, per germline. The same data also went into a second study, on T cells of mothers and their children.

The chain employs TRBV5-1 and TRBJ2-5; D not certain. The better agreement between TRBJ2-7 and the DNA end casts doubt on the J call. Sequencing input: blood. The clonotype originates from a boy between 10 and 17 years old in good health. CDR3: CASSLGEDSSEQYF. The CDR3 DNA reads TGCGCCAGCAGCTTGGGTGAAGATTCCTCCGAGCAGTACTTC.